The next 24 T cell receptor beta chains were all read from a single sample in a study of OX40 agonist ivuxolimab in advanced cancers. The repertoire was sequenced with immunoSEQ multiplex PCR; TCRdb's copy has only in-frame clones and lacks some. In the table there are more than 65,000 clones, about 87% of which are singletons. Sequencing was performed on CD4+ or CD8+ T cells sorted from blood, taken in a trial of the OX40 agonist ivuxolimab. These receptors all come from an adult with an advanced solid tumor such as melanoma, head and neck, liver or kidney cancer.

The V call is TRBV28, the J call TRBJ2-7; D possibly uses TRBD1 or TRBD2 (5 bases each). The CDR3 contains 11 residues. Trimming stripped 7 bases from V and 6 bases from J, with 10 bases between. Germline V gene sequence: CDR1 MDHEN, CDR2 SYDVKM. CDR3 region: CASTSGREQYF. The CDR3 DNA reads TGTGCCAGCACCTCGGGGCGCGAGCAGTACTTC.

The rearrangement joins TRBV29-1 to TRBJ2-3; D is unresolved. CDR1 and CDR2 from the germline V gene are SQVTM and ANQGSEA. V gave up 4 bases and J gave up 5 bases, with 7 bases separating them. This CDR3 contains 11 residues. The DNA for the CDR3 is TGCAGCGTTGTACCGCAAGATACGCAGTATTTT. It yields the protein CSVVPQDTQYF.

This clone was counted a few times. J is TRBJ1-6 and V is TRBV6-5; D call uncertain. V was clipped by 6 bases and J by 8 bases, with 14 bases between them. The length of the CDR3 is 14 residues. Germline loops: CDR1 MNHEY, CDR2 SVGAGI. This CDR3 is CASSASRRDSPLHF. The CDR3 nucleotides are TGTGCCAGCAGCGCCTCTCGAAGGGATTCACCCCTCCACTTT.

The chain uses TRBV11-3 and TRBJ2-7; tentatively, D is TRBD1 or TRBD2 (5 bases each). CDR3 length equals 14 residues. Germline CDR1 and CDR2: SGHNT and YENEEA. V lost 2 bases to trimming and J lost 0 bases, with 8 bases between them. CDR3: CASSLLGGSYEQYF. CDR3 coding DNA: TGTGCCAGCAGCTTACTTGGGGGCTCCTACGAGCAGTACTTC.

The V gene is TRBV6-1, the J gene TRBJ2-7, with a tentative D call TRBD2 (5 bases). CDR1 is MNHNS and CDR2 is SASEGT in the germline V gene. Trimming pared 6 bases from V and 1 base from J, leaving 13 bases between. The CDR3 length is 14 residues. The CDR3 DNA sequence: TGTGCCAGCAGCTCGTCCGGGGTTTCCTACGAGCAGTACTTC. This sequence encodes CASSSSGVSYEQYF.

Notes on this clone: This sample includes further DNA sequences coding for the same CDR3. V and J are TRBV7-3 and TRBJ2-5; D is unresolved. V was cut by 3 bases and J by 2 bases, with 7 bases left in between. The CDR3 consists of 13 residues. Germline values: CDR1 SGHTA, CDR2 FQGTGA. Here the CDR3 DNA reads TGTGCCAGCAGCTTCAGTGGACAAGAGACCCAGTACTTC. Protein sequence: CASSFSGQETQYF.

This clone occurred once. V gene TRBV7-8 combines with J gene TRBJ2-5, with 12 bases identical to TRBD2. The length of the CDR3 is 17 residues. Germline assignment: CDR1 SGHVS and CDR2 FQNEAQ. Trimming at V came to 1 base and at J to 5 bases, leaving 8 bases not matched to a gene. This chain's CDR3 is CASSLGALAGGLETQYF. The DNA for the CDR3 is TGTGCCAGCAGCTTAGGGGCCCTAGCGGGAGGGCTCGAGACCCAGTACTTC.

The chain couples TRBV5-6 to TRBJ2-6, with a tentative D call TRBD2 (5 bases). The CDR3 covers 16 residues. V lost 4 bases and J lost 3, with 14 bases in between. In germline, CDR1 is SGHDT, CDR2 YYEEEE. CDR3 residues: CASSPGIPGGANVLTF. CDR3 DNA: TGTGCCAGCAGCCCCGGGATCCCAGGTGGGGCCAACGTCCTGACTTTC.

The chain joins TRBV4-2 to TRBJ1-3; perhaps TRBD1 as D (6 bases). Looked up from germline, CDR1 is LGHNA and CDR2 is YNFKEQ. V gave up 3 bases and J gave up 0 bases, with 21 bases separating them. This CDR3 comprises 19 residues. CDR3 DNA sequence: TGTGCCAGCAGCCATTCTTACGGGCCGAGGGGGGACTCTGGAAACACCATATATTTT. This codes for CASSHSYGPRGDSGNTIYF.

The chain employs TRBV11-2 and TRBJ2-3; TRBD1 aligns across 7 bases. The V and J ends lost 1 base and 5 bases, in that order; junction bases with no gene match: 9. The CDR3 consists of 16 residues. Germline V CDR1 and CDR2: SGHAT, FQNNGV. CDR3 in amino acids: CASSLGNIGGRDTQYF. The DNA of the CDR3 is TGTGCCAGCAGCTTAGGAAATATAGGGGGCAGAGATACGCAGTATTTT.

This clone was seen a handful of times. CDR3 DNA sequence: TGTGCCAGCACAGGGGGCCTTTCACCCCTCCACTTT. Its protein product is CASTGGLSPLHF. The rearrangement links TRBV2 to TRBJ1-6; 8 bases are shared with TRBD1. There are 12 residues in the CDR3. CDR1 is SNHLY, CDR2 FYNNEI, per germline. V dropped 7 bases and J dropped 9; count of bases not matched to a gene: 2.

CDR3 sequence (DNA): TGTGCCAGCACTCCAGGGGGTTATGGCTACACCTTC. Encoded protein: CASTPGGYGYTF. The rearrangement links TRBV28 to TRBJ1-2, with TRBD1 matching over 7 bases. The CDR3 covers 12 residues. Germline-derived CDR1 and CDR2 are MDHEN and SYDVKM. J was trimmed by 5 bases and V by 7 bases; bases with no gene match: 4.

The gene calls are TRBV7-2 and TRBJ1-2, with D perhaps TRBD1 (6 bases). This CDR3 comprises 14 residues. V lost 1 base to trimming and J lost 4 bases, with 10 bases between them. Germline V CDR1 and CDR2: SGHTA, FQGNSA. The CDR3 nucleotides are TGTGCCAGCAGCTTAGGCGGGACACTCTATGGCTACACCTTC. Its translation: CASSLGGTLYGYTF.

The J gene is TRBJ2-7, the V gene TRBV10-2, with D possibly matching TRBD2 (6 bases). Between the trimmed V and J ends, which lost 0 bases and 10 bases, there was a span of 13 bases. This CDR3 spans 13 amino acids. The germline V gene has CDR1 WSHSY and CDR2 SAAADI. The CDR3 region has the DNA TGCGCCAGCAGTGAGTCGACGGCCGGGGGACAGTACTTC. Residues: CASSESTAGGQYF.

This sequence joins TRBV7-8 and TRBJ2-7; 13 nucleotides line up with TRBD2. From germline, CDR1 is SGHVS and CDR2 FQNEAQ. V was clipped by 5 bases and J by 4 bases; unmatched bases: 11. CDR3 length: 17 amino acids. The CDR3 region is CASSPMWTSGRLYEQYF. CDR3 DNA: TGTGCCAGCAGCCCGATGTGGACTAGCGGGAGATTATACGAGCAGTACTTC.

The gene calls are TRBV11-3 and TRBJ2-3; weak D call: TRBD2 (6 bases). In germline, CDR1 is SGHNT, CDR2 YENEEA. The CDR3 runs 17 residues. V was clipped by 1 base and J by 2 bases, with 16 bases between them. CDR3 DNA: TGTGCCAGCAGCTTAGGCAGGGTGCGGGATCTCACAGATACGCAGTATTTT. Translated: CASSLGRVRDLTDTQYF.

The CDR3 region has the DNA TGTGCCAGCAGCTTGCCCACCCGTACCTACGAGCAGTACTTC. Its translation is CASSLPTRTYEQYF. This chain connects TRBV5-6 to TRBJ2-7, with D unclear. Trimming pared 1 base from V and 2 bases from J, leaving 10 bases between. The CDR3 covers 14 residues. Germline CDR1 is SGHDT and CDR2 is YYEEEE.

The V and J genes are TRBV18 and TRBJ2-7; TRBD1 agrees at 9 bases. V lost 3 bases, J lost 5 bases, and 5 bases stayed unmatched. Germline lookup yields CDR1 KGHSH and CDR2 LQKENI. CDR3 length: 14 residues. CDR3 sequence reads: CASSPGQGKDEQYF. The CDR3 bases are TGTGCCAGCTCACCGGGACAGGGTAAGGACGAGCAGTACTTC.

J is TRBJ1-2 and V is TRBV5-6; the match to TRBD1 covers 7 bases. Per the germline V gene, CDR1 is SGHDT and CDR2 is YYEEEE. Unmatched junction bases numbered 11, after V lost 4 bases and J lost 5 bases. The CDR3 runs to 15 residues. The CDR3 DNA follows: TGTGCCAGCAGCATCCCGACAGGGTCGGCTTATGGCTACACCTTC. It yields the protein CASSIPTGSAYGYTF.

The chain has TRBV28 and TRBJ2-1; D assignment may be TRBD1 or TRBD2 (6 bases each). V dropped 6 bases and J dropped 1 base, with 16 bases sitting between them. CDR1 is MDHEN, CDR2 SYDVKM, per germline. The CDR3 is 16 amino acids. The CDR3, as DNA: TGTGCCAGCAGAAAGGGGGGTGCGGGTTCCTACAATGAGCAGTTCTTC. Amino acid sequence: CASRKGGAGSYNEQFF. Full variable domain (rest looked up from reference TRBV28 and TRBJ2-1): DVKVTQSSRYLVKRTGEKVFLECVQDMDHENMFWYRQDPGLGLRLIYFSYDVKMKEKGDIPEGYSVSREKKERFSLILESASTNQTSMYLCASRKGGAGSYNEQFFGPGTRLTVL.

This rearrangement joins TRBV5-1 to TRBJ1-1; no clear D. This CDR3 is built from 12 residues. V lost 4 bases to trimming and J lost 5 bases, with 9 bases between them. Per germline, CDR1 SGHRS and CDR2 YFSETQ. In DNA form, the CDR3 reads TGCGCCAGCAGCAGGGCGGGGACTGAAGCTTTCTTT. Its translation: CASSRAGTEAFF.

This clone was detected once. The chain joins TRBV4-1 to TRBJ2-1; 13 bases match TRBD2. CDR1 MGHRA and CDR2 YSYEKL come from the germline V gene. The CDR3 is 17 amino acids. The V gene end was trimmed by 4 bases and the J gene end by 12 bases; junction bases not matched to a gene: 15. CDR3 sequence: CASSPLGEGLAGRWQFF. CDR3 DNA: TGCGCCAGCAGCCCCTTAGGTGAGGGACTAGCGGGGCGGTGGCAGTTCTTC.

V and J are TRBV11-3 and TRBJ1-2; 8 bases align to TRBD1. After removal of 1 base from V and 6 bases from J, the junction contained 7 bases not matched to a gene. The CDR3 is made up of 15 amino acids. Germline CDR1 reads SGHNT; CDR2 reads YENEEA. The CDR3 bases are TGTGCCAGCAGCTTAGGCCAGGGGGCGCGGGATGGCTACACCTTC. As protein: CASSLGQGARDGYTF.

The chain employs TRBV6-5 and TRBJ1-2; D unresolved. Germline CDR1 reads MNHEY; CDR2 reads SVGAGI. The V gene lost 2 bases and the J gene lost 4 bases, with 11 bases spanning the gap. This CDR3 contains 14 residues. The CDR3 DNA follows: TGTGCCAGCAGTTACAGGGATATTGGCTATGGCTACACCTTC. Protein product: CASSYRDIGYGYTF.